This T cell receptor (beta chain) was observed in a study of blood T cells in healthy people across ages. Study-wide results and caveats: A strong correlation was found between TCR beta diversity and the percentage of naive T cells.

Russia was home to the donors, healthy Caucasian individuals aged about 6 to 90. With a J-beta primer mix and a sample-barcoded 5' primer, a second PCR ran about 6 to 11 cycles. Each cDNA molecule received a tag from a template-switch adaptor that had 12 random nucleotides. Each single sample gave us at least 2.5 million CDR3-containing paired-end reads. TCRdb independently ran MiXCR on the 5' RACE reads; one entry per CDR3 protein. The sample includes about 970,000 distinct CDR3 sequences, roughly 50% seen only once; the top ten take about a fifth. With respect to this clonotype: What it binds is unknown.

Sequencing was carried out using blood. The origin of this receptor is a woman in her sixties in good health.

The CDR3 sequence is CASSSLHGSEQYF. The CDR3 DNA sequence: TGTGCCAGCAGCTCACTTCACGGAAGCGAGCAGTACTTC. This chain connects TRBV14 to TRBJ2-7, with D unclear. Germline V gene data show CDR1 as SGHDN and CDR2 as FVKESK. This CDR3 has 13 residues. Trimming removed 5 bases at V and 6 bases at J, with 14 bases between.